These 25 T cell receptor beta chains originate from one sample sequenced in a study of T cells after somatic rescue of genetic block. Using immunoSEQ multiplex PCR, the repertoire was profiled, and TCRdb retains in-frame clones only, with some absent. The sample carries about 12,000 clones, roughly 70% recorded once. Sample: peripheral blood mononuclear cells (PBMCs). The source of these receptors is a boy younger than 18.

The rearrangement uses TRBV29-1 and TRBJ2-7; either TRBD1 or TRBD2 may supply D (5 bases each). Per germline, CDR1 SQVTM and CDR2 ANQGSEA. Trimming pared 3 bases from V and 6 bases from J, leaving 18 bases between. The CDR3 loop spans 14 amino acids. CDR3 sequence reads: CSVDQKGFGGEQYF. CDR3 in DNA: TGCAGCGTTGACCAAAAGGGATTTGGGGGCGAGCAGTACTTC.

The V and J genes are TRBV14 and TRBJ1-1; 10 positions match TRBD1. CDR3 length: 17 amino acids. Losses at the gene ends were 5 bases for V and 0 bases for J; bases not matched to a gene: 9. Looked up from germline, CDR1 is SGHDN and CDR2 is FVKESK. CDR3 DNA: TGTGCCAGCAGCGATTGGGACAGGGGTGTAGTGAACACTGAAGCTTTCTTT. It translates to CASSDWDRGVVNTEAFF. The whole variable domain, remainder taken from reference TRBV14 and TRBJ1-1, is EAGVTQFPSHSVIEKGQTVTLRCDPISGHDNLYWYRRVMGKEIKFLLHFVKESKQDESGMPNNRFLAERTGGTYSTLKVQPAELEDSGVYFCASSDWDRGVVNTEAFFGQGTRLTVV.

The rearrangement uses TRBV5-8 and TRBJ1-2, with TRBD1 as a possible D gene (6 bases). The CDR3 is made up of 14 amino acids. The germline gives CDR1 SGHTS, CDR2 YDEGEE. V lost 4 bases and J 8 bases, leaving 18 bases between the germline ends. CDR3 in DNA: TGTGCCAGCAGCCTCCGGGACAAATCCTCCGGCTACACCTTC. Translating it yields CASSLRDKSSGYTF.

The rearrangement joins TRBV19 to TRBJ2-2; perhaps TRBD1 as D (6 bases). V was pared by 7 bases and J by 2 bases, with 14 bases between. The CDR3 has 15 amino acids. Germline V CDR1 and CDR2: LNHDA, SQIVND (reference sequence). The CDR3 protein is CASISTGLNTGELFF. The CDR3 nucleotides are TGTGCCAGTATTTCGACAGGCCTAAACACCGGGGAGCTGTTTTTT.

This clone was seen a few times. The chain uses TRBV9 and TRBJ1-1; D may be TRBD1 (5 bases). CDR1 is SGDLS, CDR2 YYNGEE, per germline. V lost 4 bases to trimming and J lost 0 bases, with 16 bases between them. There are 16 residues in the CDR3. This CDR3 is CASSQHDQGMNTEAFF. For the CDR3, the DNA is TGTGCCAGCAGCCAACACGACCAGGGCATGAACACTGAAGCTTTCTTT.

The chain has TRBV9 and TRBJ2-1; TRBD2 agrees at 10 bases. The V gene's germline CDR1 is SGDLS and CDR2 YYNGEE. The V segment lost 6 bases and the J segment 7 bases; nucleotides outside the gene matches: 22. The CDR3 runs to 19 residues. The CDR3 nucleotides are TGTGCCAGCAACACTCAGGGGGCTACTAGCGGGGCCCCGGGGAATGAGCAGTTCTTC. This codes for CASNTQGATSGAPGNEQFF.

The gene calls are TRBV5-1 and TRBJ2-5; 9 bases fit TRBD1. This CDR3 contains 14 residues. From germline, CDR1 is SGHRS and CDR2 YFSETQ. J lost 5 bases, V lost 2 bases, and 4 bases had no gene match. CDR3 sequence reads: CASSFTGGAETQYF. CDR3 nucleotides: TGCGCCAGCAGCTTCACAGGGGGCGCGGAGACCCAGTACTTC.

The rearrangement uses TRBV11-1 and TRBJ2-7; 9 bases agree with TRBD1. V was pared by 1 base and J by 2 bases, with 6 bases of the junction left unmatched. This CDR3 region has 16 residues. CDR1 and CDR2 from the germline V gene are SGHAT and FQDESV (reference sequence). The CDR3 loop is CASSLGITGGAYEQYF. In DNA, the CDR3 is TGTGCCAGCAGCTTAGGCATTACAGGGGGCGCCTACGAGCAGTACTTC. The variable domain in full, with the rest retrieved from reference TRBV11-1 and TRBJ2-7, is EAEVAQSPRYKITEKSQAVAFWCDPISGHATLYWYRQILGQGPELLVQFQDESVVDDSQLPKDRFSAERLKGVDSTLKIQPAELGDSAMYLCASSLGITGGAYEQYFGPGTRLTVT.

The gene calls are TRBV6-5 and TRBJ2-7, with 9 positions matching TRBD2. Germline CDR1 is MNHEY and CDR2 is SVGAGI. Trimming removed 4 bases from V and 4 bases from J; junction bases left unmatched: 5. The CDR3 is made up of 14 amino acids. CDR3 sequence: CASSSTSGIYEQYF. The CDR3 DNA follows: TGTGCCAGCAGTTCGACTAGCGGAATATACGAGCAGTACTTC.

The chain is built from TRBV6-1 and TRBJ2-5; D remains ambiguous. Germline V CDR1 and CDR2: MNHNS, SASEGT. This CDR3 spans 14 amino acids. The V end was cut by 6 bases, the J end by 1 base, with 12 bases between. This CDR3 is CASSLSVLQETQYF. In DNA form, the CDR3 reads TGTGCCAGCAGCCTCTCAGTCCTCCAAGAGACCCAGTACTTC.

This clone was seen a handful of times. The J gene is TRBJ2-7, the V gene TRBV18; TRBD1 or TRBD2 may be the D gene (5 bases each). The CDR3 covers 14 residues. V was shortened by 3 bases and J by 3 bases, with 12 bases between the two germline ends. From germline, CDR1 is KGHSH and CDR2 LQKENI. The CDR3 spells CASSPARGDYEQYF. The CDR3 nucleotides are TGTGCCAGCTCACCTGCGAGGGGTGACTACGAGCAGTACTTC.

The chain recombines TRBV10-3 with TRBJ2-7; D perhaps matches TRBD2 (6 bases). With 6 bases removed from V and 3 bases from J, the gap between germline ends came to 12 bases. In germline, CDR1 is ENHRY, CDR2 SYGVKD. This CDR3 has 13 amino acids. This chain's CDR3 is CAIRPGTGYEQYF. The CDR3 DNA reads as TGTGCCATCAGGCCCGGGACTGGCTACGAGCAGTACTTC.

The chain carries TRBV7-2 and TRBJ2-5; D tentatively fits TRBD1 or TRBD2 (6 bases each). This CDR3 comprises 16 residues. V shed 5 bases and J shed 2 bases, with 18 bases lying between them. Germline CDR1 reads SGHTA; CDR2 reads FQGNSA. CDR3 DNA: TGTGCCAGCAGCACCCACAGGGTAGGGAGGCAAGAGACCCAGTACTTC. It is translated as CASSTHRVGRQETQYF.

This sequence joins TRBV7-9 and TRBJ1-1, with D unresolved. Looked up from germline, CDR1 is SEHNR and CDR2 is FQNEAQ (reference sequence). This CDR3 contains 13 residues. Deletions cut 1 base from V and 4 bases from J, with 7 bases between. CDR3 protein: CASSLGTFTEAFF. DNA of the CDR3: TGTGCCAGCAGCTTAGGGACGTTCACTGAAGCTTTCTTT.

Written as DNA, the CDR3 is TGTGCCAGCAGTTCGACAGGGGCCACTGAAGCTTTCTTT. This sequence encodes CASSSTGATEAFF. The chain employs TRBV6-5 and TRBJ1-1; the match to TRBD1 covers 8 bases. The germline CDR1 and CDR2 sequences are MNHEY and SVGAGI. The CDR3 runs 13 residues. The J segment lost 4 bases and the V segment lost 4 bases, leaving 2 bases of the junction unmatched.

This clone showed up just once. The chain recombines TRBV18 with TRBJ2-2, with TRBD1 matching over 7 bases. Germline V gene data show CDR1 as KGHSH and CDR2 as LQKENI. V dropped 6 bases and J dropped 0; count of bases not matched to a gene: 4. The CDR3 consists of 15 residues. CDR3 sequence: CASSWDSPNTGELFF. DNA for the CDR3: TGTGCCAGCTCTTGGGACAGTCCGAACACCGGGGAGCTGTTTTTT.

V usage is TRBV2 and J usage is TRBJ1-1, with 7 bases lining up with TRBD1. Germline V gives CDR1 SNHLY, CDR2 FYNNEI. This CDR3 has 13 residues. Germline trimming cut 4 bases from V and 1 base from J; bases unmatched to any gene: 0. DNA for the CDR3: TGTGCCAGCAGTGGGGACAGGAACACTGAAGCTTTCTTT. This translates into CASSGDRNTEAFF.

The rearrangement joins TRBV5-6 to TRBJ2-1; 10 nucleotides agree with TRBD2. The J segment lost 12 bases and the V segment lost 2 bases, leaving 11 bases of the junction unmatched. This CDR3 comprises 15 residues. Germline CDR1 and CDR2: SGHDT and YYEEEE. Here the CDR3 DNA reads TGTGCCAGCAGCTTTCAAGCGGGAGGGCCGGTAGGGCAGTTCTTC. Translating gives CASSFQAGGPVGQFF.

Regarding this clone: The junction departs from germline at one end; a sequencing error may be responsible. This rearrangement joins TRBV7-7 to TRBJ2-3; D gene ambiguous. CDR1 is SSHAT, CDR2 FNYEAQ, per germline (reference sequence). The CDR3 has 13 residues. The CDR3 protein is CASSFAPADPVYF. The CDR3 DNA reads as TGTGCTAGCAGCTTTGCCCCTGCGGATCCAGTGTATTTT.

This CDR3 reads CASSLDLSSGGPAYEQYF. The CDR3 region has the DNA TGTGCCAGCAGCTTGGATTTATCTAGCGGGGGGCCCGCCTACGAGCAGTACTTC. The chain links TRBV5-4 to TRBJ2-7; 11 bases are shared with TRBD2. V was pared by 0 bases and J by 2 bases, with 10 bases of the junction left unmatched. This CDR3 contains 18 residues. Germline V CDR1 and CDR2: SGHNT, YYREEE (reference sequence).

The V call is TRBV6-4, the J call TRBJ2-3, with 11 nucleotides matching TRBD1. Losses at the gene ends were 1 base for V and 3 bases for J; bases not matched to a gene: 3. Germline values: CDR1 MRHNA, CDR2 SNTAGT. The CDR3 is made up of 16 amino acids. The CDR3 is CASSDFRDRGTDTQYF. CDR3 DNA: TGTGCCAGCAGTGACTTCCGGGACAGGGGGACAGATACGCAGTATTTT.

This clone has a handful of counts. This sequence joins TRBV30 and TRBJ1-1; D call uncertain. CDR1 is GTSNPN and CDR2 is SVGIG in the germline V gene (reference sequence). Trimming removed 7 bases at V and 5 bases at J, with 11 bases between. This CDR3 contains 11 residues. The CDR3 DNA is TGTGCCTTCGGGAGGAGGACTGAAGCTTTCTTT. It yields the protein CAFGRRTEAFF. Drawing the rest from reference TRBV30 and TRBJ1-1, the complete variable domain is SQTIHQWPATLVQPVGSPLSLECTVEGTSNPNLYWYRQAAGRGLQLLFYSVGIGQISSEVPQNLSASRPQDRQFILSSKKLLLSDSGFYLCAFGRRTEAFFGQGTRLTVV.

There are a few counts of this clone. The V and J genes are TRBV18 and TRBJ2-7, with a possible D match to TRBD1 (6 bases). Deletions cut 8 bases from V and 1 base from J, with 15 bases between. The CDR3 totals 14 residues. Germline assignment: CDR1 KGHSH and CDR2 LQKENI. CDR3 amino acids: CASRRGTGSYEQYF. For the CDR3, the DNA is TGTGCCAGCAGAAGGGGGACGGGTTCCTACGAGCAGTACTTC.

The rearrangement links TRBV15 to TRBJ2-3; D remains unclear. The V gene lost 3 bases and the J gene lost 1 base, with 8 bases spanning the gap. Germline CDR1 LNHNV, CDR2 YYDKDF (reference sequence). This CDR3 has 14 amino acids. The CDR3 DNA is TGTGCCACCAGCAGCGGGCACCGCACAGATACGCAGTATTTT. Translated: CATSSGHRTDTQYF. Full variable domain (rest looked up from reference TRBV15 and TRBJ2-3): DAMVIQNPRYQVTQFGKPVTLSCSQTLNHNVMYWYQQKSSQAPKLLFHYYDKDFNNEADTPDNFQSRRPNTSFCFLDIRSPGLGDTAMYLCATSSGHRTDTQYFGPGTRLTVL.

V gene TRBV5-1 combines with J gene TRBJ2-1, with 13 bases identical to TRBD2. Germline V CDR1 and CDR2: SGHRS, YFSETQ. CDR3 length: 20 residues. The J segment lost 0 bases and the V segment lost 2 bases, leaving 11 bases of the junction unmatched. The CDR3, as DNA: TGCGCCAGCAGCTTTAAGACTAGCGGGGGGCCCTCTAGCTCCTACAATGAGCAGTTCTTC. As protein: CASSFKTSGGPSSSYNEQFF.